This TCR beta chain was sequenced during a study of T cells after yellow fever vaccination. Germline CDR1 MDHEN, CDR2 SYDVKM. CDR3 size: 15 residues. J gave up 6 bases and V 9 bases, and 13 bases lay outside the gene matches. One entry per CDR3 protein results from TCRdb running MiXCR on the 5' RACE reads. The sample has hundreds of thousands of distinct CDR3 sequences, around 5.2% seen once. About this clonotype: Antigen specificity is unknown.

Findings and caveats of the study: Re-detected after boosting: most primary clones, 96% of CD4 and 75% to 90% of CD8. Any FACS-sorted repertoire could hold abundant clonotypes that contaminate it from the bulk population.

The V gene is TRBV28, the J gene TRBJ2-2; TRBD2 aligns across 7 bases. This TCR derives from a man aged 18-30 years who received the YFV17D yellow fever vaccine. Specimen: CD4+ T cells sorted from PBMCs, collected on the day of the yellow fever booster vaccination. This CDR3 is CASGTTRALAGELFF. CDR3 sequence (DNA): TGTGCCAGTGGGACTACGAGGGCCCTGGCCGGGGAGCTGTTTTTT.